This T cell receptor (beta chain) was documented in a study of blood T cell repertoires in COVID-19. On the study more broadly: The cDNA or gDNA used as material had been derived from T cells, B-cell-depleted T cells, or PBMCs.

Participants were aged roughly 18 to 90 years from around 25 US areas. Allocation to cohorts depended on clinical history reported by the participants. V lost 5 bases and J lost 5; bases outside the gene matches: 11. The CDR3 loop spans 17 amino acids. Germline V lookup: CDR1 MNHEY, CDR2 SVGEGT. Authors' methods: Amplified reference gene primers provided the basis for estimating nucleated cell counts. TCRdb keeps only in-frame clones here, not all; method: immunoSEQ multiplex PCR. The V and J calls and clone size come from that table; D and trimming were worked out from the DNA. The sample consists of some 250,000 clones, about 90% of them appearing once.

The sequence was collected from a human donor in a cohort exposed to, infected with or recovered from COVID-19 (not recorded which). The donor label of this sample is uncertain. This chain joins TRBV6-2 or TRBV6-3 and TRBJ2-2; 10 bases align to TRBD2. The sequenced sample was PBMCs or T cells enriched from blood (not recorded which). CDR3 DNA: TGTGCCAGCAGTCCACACCTACCGGGACTAGCGACCGGGGAGCTGTTTTTT. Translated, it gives CASSPHLPGLATGELFF.